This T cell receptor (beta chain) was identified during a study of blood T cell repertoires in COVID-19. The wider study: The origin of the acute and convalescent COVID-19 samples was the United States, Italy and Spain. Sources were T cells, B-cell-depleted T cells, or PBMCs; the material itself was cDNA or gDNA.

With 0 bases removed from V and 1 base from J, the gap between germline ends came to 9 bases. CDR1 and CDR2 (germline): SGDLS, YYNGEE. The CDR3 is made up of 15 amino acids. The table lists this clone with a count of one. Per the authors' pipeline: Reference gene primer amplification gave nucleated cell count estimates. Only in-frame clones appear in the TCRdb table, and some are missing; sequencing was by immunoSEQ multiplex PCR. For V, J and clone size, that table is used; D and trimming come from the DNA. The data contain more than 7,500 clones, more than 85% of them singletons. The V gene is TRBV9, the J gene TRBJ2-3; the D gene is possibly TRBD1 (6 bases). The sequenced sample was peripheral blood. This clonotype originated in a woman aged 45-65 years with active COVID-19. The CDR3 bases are TGTGCCAGCAGCGTAGGCCCAGGGGGCACAGATACGCAGTATTTT. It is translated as CASSVGPGGTDTQYF.